The 15 T cell receptor beta chains reported below all come from one sample, sequenced in a study of CD8+ T cells in alopecia areata. Once RNA had been extracted, it was reverse transcribed into cDNA to act as the sequencing template. Repertoires were generated with immunoSEQ multiplex PCR, while TCRdb's copy carries only in-frame clones and drops some. Found here are fewer than 110,000 clones, just over 85% of them singletons; the top ten hold around 10%. Stated treatment: oral pan-JAK inhibitor, 5-10 mg twice daily. Sequenced material: CD8+ T cells sorted from blood, taken between weeks 30 and 35, from a patient treated with tofacitinib. Every receptor here comes from a human donor with alopecia areata.

This chain joins TRBV16 and TRBJ1-5; 9 bases match TRBD1. The germline V gene encodes CDR1 KGHSY and CDR2 FQNENV. The J segment lost 1 base and the V segment lost 4 bases, leaving 11 bases of the junction unmatched. The CDR3 is made up of 18 amino acids. Here the CDR3 DNA reads TGTGCCAGCAGCCCTCCGGGACAGGGCCCAACGAGCAATCAGCCCCAGCATTTT. Protein sequence: CASSPPGQGPTSNQPQHF.

The chain recombines TRBV6-5 with TRBJ2-2, with D possibly matching TRBD2 (5 bases). V was pared by 2 bases and J by 4 bases, with 11 bases between. CDR1 is MNHEY and CDR2 is SVGAGI in the germline V gene. The CDR3 contains 15 residues. The CDR3 region is CASSYGAGGTGELFF. CDR3 sequence (DNA): TGTGCCAGCAGTTACGGTGCGGGTGGCACCGGGGAGCTGTTTTTT.

The V call is TRBV6-6, the J call TRBJ1-6; 7 bases match TRBD1. The CDR3 length is 14 residues. The trim removed 5 bases at V and 11 bases at J, leaving 9 bases unmatched. From germline, CDR1 is MNHNY and CDR2 SVGAGI (reference sequence). CDR3 DNA: TGTGCCAGCAGTGGGTACAGGGGAGTTACACCCCTCCACTTT. Amino acids: CASSGYRGVTPLHF.

The chain carries TRBV7-6 and TRBJ2-5; D perhaps matches TRBD1 (5 bases). The CDR3 runs to 18 residues. Germline CDR1 SGHVS, CDR2 FNYEAQ. Between the trimmed V and J ends, which lost 0 bases and 5 bases, there was a span of 22 bases. The CDR3 is CASSLAIRAGGVGETQYF. CDR3 in DNA: TGTGCCAGCAGCTTAGCGATCAGGGCAGGTGGGGTCGGGGAGACCCAGTACTTC.

V and J are TRBV19 and TRBJ2-1; TRBD2 might be the D (5 bases). Germline CDR1 LNHDA, CDR2 SQIVND (reference sequence). The V and J ends lost 2 bases and 3 bases respectively, with 11 bases between them. The CDR3 extends over 15 amino acids. In DNA, the CDR3 is TGTGCCAGTAGTATACTGGGTCGGGGCTACAATGAGCAGTTCTTC. This sequence encodes CASSILGRGYNEQFF.

The chain uses TRBV5-4 and TRBJ2-7; D possibly uses TRBD1 or TRBD2 (5 bases each). Germline-derived CDR1 and CDR2 are SGHNT and YYREEE (reference sequence). V was pared by 5 bases and J by 2 bases, with 14 bases between. This CDR3 contains 14 residues. The DNA for the CDR3 is TGTGCCAGCAGTTCAAACGGGGCAACCTACGAGCAGTACTTC. Amino acids: CASSSNGATYEQYF.

The chain joins TRBV29-1 to TRBJ2-7; TRBD1 or TRBD2 may be the D gene (6 bases each). This CDR3 has 12 amino acids. Germline V gene lookup returns CDR1 SQVTM and CDR2 ANQGSEA. V shed 7 bases and J shed 5 bases, with 15 bases lying between them. Here the CDR3 DNA reads TGCAGCGCCAGGGGCGGAGGGAACGAGCAGTACTTC. This encodes CSARGGGNEQYF.

The chain couples TRBV4-2 to TRBJ2-2; TRBD1 is a possible D gene (6 bases). This CDR3 region has 14 residues. With 4 bases removed from V and 1 base from J, the gap between germline ends came to 7 bases. The germline V gene has CDR1 LGHNA and CDR2 YNFKEQ. Here the CDR3 reads CASSPGQNTGELFF. CDR3 DNA sequence: TGTGCCAGCAGCCCGGGACAGAACACCGGGGAGCTGTTTTTT.

The gene calls are TRBV27 and TRBJ1-1, with D possibly being TRBD1 (5 bases). In germline, CDR1 is MNHEY, CDR2 SMNVEV (reference sequence). V lost 5 bases and J lost 1, with 11 bases in between. The CDR3 contains 14 residues. The CDR3 nucleotides are TGTGCCAGCAGTCTACGGGGGGGGAACACTGAAGCTTTCTTT. Protein sequence: CASSLRGGNTEAFF.

V and J are TRBV18 and TRBJ2-1; 10 nucleotides align to TRBD2. Germline lookup yields CDR1 KGHSH and CDR2 LQKENI. The ends lost 4 bases at V and 7 bases at J; junction bases unmatched: 13. There are 17 residues in the CDR3. The CDR3 reads CASSLRPLAGDGNEQFF. CDR3 DNA: TGTGCCAGCTCACTCCGGCCCCTAGCGGGAGATGGAAATGAGCAGTTCTTC.

The chain has TRBV11-2 and TRBJ2-1, with TRBD2 matching 8 bases. Germline V lookup: CDR1 SGHAT, CDR2 FQNNGV. V lost 5 bases and J lost 2; bases outside the gene matches: 8. The CDR3 spans 16 residues. CDR3 DNA sequence: TGTGCCAGCAGCCGTGAACGAGCGGGGGCCTACAATGAGCAGTTCTTC. This encodes CASSRERAGAYNEQFF.

The chain has TRBV2 and TRBJ1-3; 7 nucleotides align to TRBD1. Germline CDR1 SNHLY, CDR2 FYNNEI. The J segment lost 0 bases and the V segment lost 4 bases, leaving 3 bases of the junction unmatched. The CDR3 loop spans 15 amino acids. The CDR3 DNA sequence: TGTGCCAGCAGTGCCGGGACAGACTCTGGAAACACCATATATTTT. This sequence encodes CASSAGTDSGNTIYF.

The chain combines TRBV6-1 with TRBJ2-1, with D uncertain. Germline assignment: CDR1 MNHNS and CDR2 SASEGT. The CDR3 spans 11 residues. V dropped 8 bases and J dropped 8 bases, with 10 bases sitting between them. CDR3 DNA sequence: TGTGCCAGCTCCACTGAGCATGAGCAGTTCTTC. It translates to CASSTEHEQFF.

The rearrangement links TRBV7-3 to TRBJ2-2; D gene uncertain. The CDR3 sequence is 12 residues long. CDR1 and CDR2 from the germline V gene are SGHTA and FQGTGA. Trimming removed 1 base from V and 6 bases from J, with 3 bases in between. CDR3 coding DNA: TGTGCCAGCAGCTTAAGGGCCGGGGAGCTGTTTTTT. This encodes CASSLRAGELFF.

This chain uses TRBV29-1 with TRBJ2-2; no clear D. V was pared by 4 bases and J by 7 bases, with 10 bases between. This CDR3 region has 12 residues. Germline V gives CDR1 SQVTM, CDR2 ANQGSEA. CDR3 amino acids: CSVARARGELFF. CDR3 sequence (DNA): TGCAGCGTTGCACGGGCTCGCGGGGAGCTGTTTTTT.